This T cell receptor (beta chain) was recovered during a study of T cell clonotyping in hematopoietic cell transplantation. Study-level background: Recipient samples before transplant were obtained post-cytoreduction.

Time point of the sample: recipient sample about 28 days before transplant, after cytoreduction. The data were produced by immunoSEQ multiplex PCR, yet TCRdb's version contains in-frame clones alone and is incomplete. The table has fewer than 50,000 clones, 70% to 90% seen once. V shed 6 bases, J shed 5 bases, and the junction held 8 bases outside the gene matches. The CDR3 is made up of 14 amino acids. Germline assignment: CDR1 MDHEN and CDR2 SYDVKM. This receptor was obtained from a man between 60 and 75 years old with biphenotypic leukemia. Some clones in this sample may be carry-over from other donors' samples. The sequences come from peripheral blood mononuclear cells, collected before stem cell transplant. The chain carries TRBV28 and TRBJ2-5, with 8 bases fitting TRBD2. CDR3 nucleotide sequence: TGTGCCAGCAGCCCGGGGGGGGCAGGGGAGACCCAGTACTTC. Its protein is CASSPGGAGETQYF.